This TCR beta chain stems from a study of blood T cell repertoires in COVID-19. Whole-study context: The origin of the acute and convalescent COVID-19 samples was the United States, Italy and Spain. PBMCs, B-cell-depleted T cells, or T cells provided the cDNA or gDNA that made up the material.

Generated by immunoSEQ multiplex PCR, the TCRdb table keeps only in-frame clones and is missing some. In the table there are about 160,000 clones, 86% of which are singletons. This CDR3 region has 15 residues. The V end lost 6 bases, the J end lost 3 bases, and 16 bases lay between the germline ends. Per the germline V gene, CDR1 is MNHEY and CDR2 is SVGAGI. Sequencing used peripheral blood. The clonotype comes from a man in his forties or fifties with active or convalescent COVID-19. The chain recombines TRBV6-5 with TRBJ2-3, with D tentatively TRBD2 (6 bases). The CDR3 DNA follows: TGTGCCAGCAGCCCCCCAATTCGGGGGACAGATACGCAGTATTTT. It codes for CASSPPIRGTDTQYF.